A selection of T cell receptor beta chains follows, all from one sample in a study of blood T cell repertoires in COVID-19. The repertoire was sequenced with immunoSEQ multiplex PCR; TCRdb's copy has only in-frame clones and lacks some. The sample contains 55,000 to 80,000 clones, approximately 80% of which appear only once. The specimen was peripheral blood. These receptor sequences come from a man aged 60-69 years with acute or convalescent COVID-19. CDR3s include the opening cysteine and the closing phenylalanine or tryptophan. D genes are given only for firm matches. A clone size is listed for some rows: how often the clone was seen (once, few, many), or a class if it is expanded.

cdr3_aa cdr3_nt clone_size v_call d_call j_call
CASSPPSRGADTQYF TGTGCCAGCAGCCCACCCAGTCGGGGGGCAGATACGCAGTATTTT . TRBV7-2 TRBD2 TRBJ2-3
CASSEYRGVDEKLFF TGTGCCAGCAGTGAATACAGGGGAGTGGATGAAAAACTGTTTTTT . TRBV25-1 . TRBJ1-4
CASSAPGLADNEQFF TGTGCCAGCAGCGCACCGGGACTAGCGGACAATGAGCAGTTCTTC . TRBV9 TRBD2 TRBJ2-1
CASSLVSGEYGYTF TGTGCCAGCAGCTTGGTCTCGGGGGAATATGGCTACACCTTC . TRBV11-2 . TRBJ1-2
CASSLMGALRSPLHF TGTGCCAGCAGTTTAATGGGGGCCCTTAGGTCGCCCCTCCACTTT once TRBV27 . TRBJ1-6
CASSFSTGRQATQYF TGTGCCAGCAGTTTTTCGACAGGGCGGCAGGCTACGCAGTATTTT medium-sized TRBV27 TRBD1 TRBJ2-3
CASSGQTRGIAGANVLTF TGTGCCAGCAGCGGGCAAACCAGGGGAATAGCTGGGGCCAACGTCCTGACTTTC . TRBV5-4 . TRBJ2-6
CAIRGQGFYYGYTF TGTGCCATCAGGGGACAGGGGTTCTACTATGGCTACACCTTC . TRBV10-3 TRBD1 TRBJ1-2
CASSGTQRGGYTF TGCGCCAGCAGCGGTACCCAACGGGGGGGCTACACCTTC . TRBV5-1 . TRBJ1-2
CASSPLGQIEAFF TGTGCCAGCAGTCCCCTGGGACAGATTGAAGCTTTCTTT . TRBV28 TRBD1 TRBJ1-1
CASSRTGGLDTQYF TGTGCCAGCAGTAGGACAGGGGGATTAGATACGCAGTATTTT . TRBV2 TRBD1 TRBJ2-3
CASTTGWQPQHF TGTGCCAGTACGACAGGGTGGCAGCCCCAGCATTTT . TRBV19 TRBD1 TRBJ1-5
CASSLRTGGGIAEQYF TGTGCCAGCAGCCTCCGCACAGGGGGCGGGATCGCCGAGCAGTACTTC . TRBV7-8 TRBD1 TRBJ2-7
CAISETGTSGSGEQFF TGTGCCATCAGTGAGACGGGGACTAGCGGGAGCGGTGAGCAGTTCTTC . TRBV10-3 TRBD2 TRBJ2-1
CASSKAARPQHF TGTGCCAGTAGTAAGGCGGCTCGGCCCCAGCATTTT . TRBV19 . TRBJ1-5
CASSRTIGTPLHF TGTGCCAGTAGCAGGACAATAGGAACACCCCTCCACTTT . TRBV19 . TRBJ1-6
CASGRTSVRREQFF TGTGCCAGCGGGCGGACTAGCGTCCGTAGGGAGCAGTTCTTC . TRBV11-2 TRBD2 TRBJ2-1
CASYPGQVPFAFF TGTGCCAGCTACCCGGGACAGGTGCCTTTTGCTTTCTTT . TRBV28 TRBD1 TRBJ1-1
CASQGAGGSYNEQFF TGCGCCAGCCAGGGGGCGGGGGGGTCCTACAATGAGCAGTTCTTC . TRBV10-2 . TRBJ2-1
CSASSLAGVGSYNEQFF TGCAGTGCTAGTTCTCTAGCGGGAGTCGGATCCTACAATGAGCAGTTCTTC . TRBV20-1 TRBD2 TRBJ2-1
CASSKTSGPTTRDTGELFF TGTGCCAGCAGCAAGACTAGCGGTCCAACCACGCGGGACACCGGGGAGCTGTTTTTT . TRBV7-2 TRBD2 TRBJ2-2
CASSTGTGNTIYF TGTGCCAGCAGCACAGGGACAGGAAACACCATATATTTT few TRBV5-4 . TRBJ1-3
CASSRTGPNQPQHF TGTGCCAGCAGTCGGACAGGGCCAAATCAGCCCCAGCATTTT . TRBV28 TRBD1 TRBJ1-5
CASTIGMTIGETQYF TGTGCCAGCACAATCGGGATGACGATTGGGGAGACCCAGTACTTC . TRBV6-5 . TRBJ2-5
CASSLAPLPGTSPREQYF TGCGCCAGCAGCTTGGCTCCCCTCCCCGGGACTAGCCCTCGCGAGCAGTACTTC . TRBV5-1 TRBD2 TRBJ2-7
CASSSTSGYEQYF TGTGCCAGCAGCTCGACTAGCGGCTACGAGCAGTACTTC . TRBV5-4 TRBD2 TRBJ2-7
CASSFGLQGGEQYF TGTGCCAGCAGCTTCGGCTTACAGGGGGGCGAGCAGTACTTC . TRBV7-9 TRBD1 TRBJ2-7
CASSQDIAGGPGEQYF TGCGCCAGCAGCCAAGATATAGCGGGAGGGCCTGGGGAGCAGTACTTC . TRBV4-3 TRBD2 TRBJ2-7